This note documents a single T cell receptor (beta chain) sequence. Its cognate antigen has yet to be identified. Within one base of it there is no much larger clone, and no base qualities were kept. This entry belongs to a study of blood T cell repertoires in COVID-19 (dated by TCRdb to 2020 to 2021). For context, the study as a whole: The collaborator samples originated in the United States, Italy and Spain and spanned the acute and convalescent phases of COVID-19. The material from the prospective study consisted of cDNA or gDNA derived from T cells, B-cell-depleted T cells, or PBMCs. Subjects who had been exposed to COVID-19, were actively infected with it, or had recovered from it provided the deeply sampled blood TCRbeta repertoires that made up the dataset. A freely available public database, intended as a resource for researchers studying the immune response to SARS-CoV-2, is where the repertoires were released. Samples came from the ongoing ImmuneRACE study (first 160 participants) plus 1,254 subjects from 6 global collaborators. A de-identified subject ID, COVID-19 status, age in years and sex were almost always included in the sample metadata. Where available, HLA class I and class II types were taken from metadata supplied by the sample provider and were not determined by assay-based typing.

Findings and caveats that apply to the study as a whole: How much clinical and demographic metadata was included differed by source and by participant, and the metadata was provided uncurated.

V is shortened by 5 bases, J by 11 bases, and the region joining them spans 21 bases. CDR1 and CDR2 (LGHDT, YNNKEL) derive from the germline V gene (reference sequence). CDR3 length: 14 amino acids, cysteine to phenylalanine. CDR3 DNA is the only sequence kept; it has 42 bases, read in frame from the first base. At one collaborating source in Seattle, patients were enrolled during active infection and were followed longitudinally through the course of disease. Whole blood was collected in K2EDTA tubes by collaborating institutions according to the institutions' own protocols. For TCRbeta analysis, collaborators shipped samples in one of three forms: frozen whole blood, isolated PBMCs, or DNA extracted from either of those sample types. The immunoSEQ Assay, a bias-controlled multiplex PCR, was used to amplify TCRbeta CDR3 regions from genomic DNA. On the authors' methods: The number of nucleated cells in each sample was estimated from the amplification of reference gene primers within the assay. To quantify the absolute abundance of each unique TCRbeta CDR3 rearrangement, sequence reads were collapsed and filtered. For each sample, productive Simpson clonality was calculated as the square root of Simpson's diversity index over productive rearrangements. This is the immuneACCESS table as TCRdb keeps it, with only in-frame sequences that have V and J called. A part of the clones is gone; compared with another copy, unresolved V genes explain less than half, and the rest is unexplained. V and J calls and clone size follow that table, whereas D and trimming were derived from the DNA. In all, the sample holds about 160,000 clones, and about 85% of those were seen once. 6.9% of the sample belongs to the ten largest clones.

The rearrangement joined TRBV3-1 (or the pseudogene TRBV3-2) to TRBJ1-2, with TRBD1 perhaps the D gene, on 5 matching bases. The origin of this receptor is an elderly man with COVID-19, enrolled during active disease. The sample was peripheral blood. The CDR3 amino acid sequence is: CASSVRAGTYRYTF. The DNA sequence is TGTGCCAGCAGCGTAAGAGCGGGGACCTATCGATACACCTTC.